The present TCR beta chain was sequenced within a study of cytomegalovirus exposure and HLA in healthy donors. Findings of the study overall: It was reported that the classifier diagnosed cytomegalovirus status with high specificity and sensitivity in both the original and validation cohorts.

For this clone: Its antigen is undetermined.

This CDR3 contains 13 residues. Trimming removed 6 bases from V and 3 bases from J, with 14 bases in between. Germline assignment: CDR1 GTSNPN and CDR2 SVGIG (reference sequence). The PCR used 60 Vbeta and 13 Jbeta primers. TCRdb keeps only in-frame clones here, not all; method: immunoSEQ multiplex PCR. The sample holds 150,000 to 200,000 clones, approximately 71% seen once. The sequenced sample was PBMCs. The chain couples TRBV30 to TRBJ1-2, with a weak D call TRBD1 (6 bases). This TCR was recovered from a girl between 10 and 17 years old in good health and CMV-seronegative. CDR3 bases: TGTGCCTGTCAGCAGGGGAAGGACTATGGCTACACCTTC. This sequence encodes CACQQGKDYGYTF.